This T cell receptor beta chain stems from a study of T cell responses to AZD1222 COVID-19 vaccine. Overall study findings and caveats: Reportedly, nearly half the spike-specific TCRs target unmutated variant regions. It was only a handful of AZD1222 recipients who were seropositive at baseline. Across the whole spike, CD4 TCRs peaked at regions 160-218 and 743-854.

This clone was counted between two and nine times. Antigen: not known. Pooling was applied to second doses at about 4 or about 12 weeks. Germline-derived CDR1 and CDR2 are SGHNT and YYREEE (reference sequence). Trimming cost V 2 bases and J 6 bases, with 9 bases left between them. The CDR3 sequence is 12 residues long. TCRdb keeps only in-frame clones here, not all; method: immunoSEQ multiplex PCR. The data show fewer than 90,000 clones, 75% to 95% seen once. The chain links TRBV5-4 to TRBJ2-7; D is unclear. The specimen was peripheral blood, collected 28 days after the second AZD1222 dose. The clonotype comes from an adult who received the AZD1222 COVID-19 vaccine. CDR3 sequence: CASSLPRGEQYF. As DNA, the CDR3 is TGTGCCAGCAGCTTACCGAGAGGCGAGCAGTACTTC.